The clone carrying this TCR beta chain was recorded only once. Generated by immunoSEQ multiplex PCR, the TCRdb table keeps only in-frame clones and is missing some. The sample lists 200,000 to 300,000 clones; about nine tenths were seen once. The sample is drawn from a study of blood T cell repertoires in COVID-19. Per germline, CDR1 LNHDA and CDR2 SQIVND (reference sequence). The CDR3 consists of 13 residues. Trimming removed 3 bases from V and 5 bases from J, with 10 bases in between. The sample was PBMCs or T cells enriched from blood (not recorded which). This sequence was found in a woman aged 40 to 50 with acute COVID-19. The chain links TRBV19 to TRBJ2-5; possibly TRBD2 for D (6 bases). Here the CDR3 DNA reads TGTGCCAGTAGTATGACTAGTAGGGAGACCCAGTACTTC. Translation: CASSMTSRETQYF.